This T cell receptor beta chain was sequenced during a study of blood T cell repertoires in COVID-19. Produced via immunoSEQ multiplex PCR; TCRdb's table is partial and in-frame only. The sample shows 70,000 to 90,000 clones, around 80% of them seen only once. From germline, CDR1 is LGHDT and CDR2 YNNKEL (reference sequence). This CDR3 spans 14 amino acids. V lost 5 bases, J lost 8 bases, and 18 bases lay in between. The TCR comes from a woman of 80 years or more with acute or convalescent COVID-19. The chain has TRBV3-1 (or the pseudogene TRBV3-2) and TRBJ1-2; unclear D gene. The specimen was peripheral blood. CDR3 sequence reads: CASSSVGGPGGYTF. For the CDR3, the DNA is TGTGCCAGCAGCTCCGTCGGAGGGCCAGGAGGCTACACCTTC.